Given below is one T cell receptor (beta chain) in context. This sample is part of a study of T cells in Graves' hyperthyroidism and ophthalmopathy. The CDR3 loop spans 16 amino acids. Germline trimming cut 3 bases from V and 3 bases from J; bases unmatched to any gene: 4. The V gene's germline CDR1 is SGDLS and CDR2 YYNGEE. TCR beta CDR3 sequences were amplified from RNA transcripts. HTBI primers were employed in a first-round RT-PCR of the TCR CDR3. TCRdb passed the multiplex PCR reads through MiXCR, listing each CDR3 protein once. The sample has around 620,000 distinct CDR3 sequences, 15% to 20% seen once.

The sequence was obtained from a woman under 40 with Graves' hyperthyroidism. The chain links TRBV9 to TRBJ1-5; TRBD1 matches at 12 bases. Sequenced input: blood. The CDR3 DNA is TGTGCCAGCAGCGCCGGGACAGGGGGCGTCAATCAGCCCCAGCATTTT. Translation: CASSAGTGGVNQPQHF.